This entry describes one TCR beta chain. Its antigen is undetermined. Germline CDR1 is MNHNS and CDR2 is SASEGT. The CDR3 contains 13 residues. V was pared by 9 bases and J by 4 bases, with 15 bases between. The record originates from a study of cytomegalovirus exposure and HLA in healthy donors. Study findings and constraints: One cluster of highly shared sequence variants probably arose as a sequencing artifact. Several top significant clusters appeared, in a later analysis, to be linked to common viral pathogens.

PCR used 60 Vbeta primers and 13 Jbeta primers. Repertoires were generated with immunoSEQ multiplex PCR, while TCRdb's copy carries only in-frame clones and drops some. The sample comprises around 150,000 clones, around 81% of which are singletons, and under 15% rests with the top ten. This TCR came from a woman aged 50 to 65 in good health and CMV-seronegative. The chain recombines TRBV6-1 with TRBJ1-1; TRBD1 is a possible D gene (6 bases). Sequenced: PBMCs. The CDR3 here is CASVTTGTTEAFF. CDR3 sequence (DNA): TGTGCCAGTGTAACGACAGGAACCACTGAAGCTTTCTTT.